This T cell receptor beta chain was retrieved from a study of blood T cell repertoires in COVID-19. Study overall: Acute and convalescent COVID-19 samples came from the United States, Italy and Spain. T cells, B-cell-depleted T cells, or PBMCs supplied cDNA or gDNA.

In the authors' workflow: Reference gene primer amplification gave nucleated cell count estimates. TCRdb's table, derived via immunoSEQ multiplex PCR, lists solely in-frame clones and lacks some. The V and J calls and clone size are taken from that table; D and trimming were inferred from the DNA. There are 30,000 to 40,000 clones in the sample; almost 90% occur only once, and around 6.9% lies in the top ten. Germline CDR1 is MNHEY and CDR2 is SVGAGI. The V end was cut by 6 bases, the J end by 6 bases, with 18 bases between. The CDR3 has 14 residues. V gene TRBV6-5 combines with J gene TRBJ2-7, with TRBD1 as a possible D gene (6 bases). The source of this sequence is a human donor in a cohort sampled during active COVID-19. Input material: peripheral blood. The CDR3 sequence is CASREGTTGGEQYF. The CDR3, as DNA: TGTGCCAGCAGAGAGGGGACAACCGGCGGCGAGCAGTACTTC.